These 25 T cell receptor beta chains originate from one sample sequenced in a study of cytotoxic CD8 clonotypes in ibrutinib-treated CLL (dated by TCRdb to 2020 to 2022). The library was generated by the immunoSEQ multiplex PCR assay. The immuneACCESS repertoire file appears here via TCRdb, limited to in-frame rearrangements. These files lack a portion of the clones; in checked studies, under half of the deficit traces to unresolved V genes, and the cause of the others is not known. The sample yields about 84,000 clones; about 86% were counted once. Clones ranked in the top ten supply less than 6.5% of the sample. Specimen: PBMCs, collected before ibrutinib treatment. The receptors shown here come from a human donor with chronic lymphocytic leukemia.

As DNA, the CDR3 is TGCAGCGTTATAACTAGCGGGAGGAACACCGGGGAGCTGTTTTTT. Its translation: CSVITSGRNTGELFF. The chain links TRBV29-1 to TRBJ2-2; 11 positions match TRBD2. CDR1 is SQVTM and CDR2 is ANQGSEA in the germline V gene. This CDR3 region has 15 residues. V shed 5 bases and J 1 base; nucleotides not matched to a gene: 3.

This clone has only one observation. The CDR3 spells CASSLARASRTYNEQFF. The CDR3, as DNA: TGTGCCAGCAGCTTAGCCCGGGCTAGCCGAACCTACAATGAGCAGTTCTTC. This sequence joins TRBV7-9 and TRBJ2-1, with a tentative D call TRBD2 (5 bases). V was cut by 0 bases and J by 2 bases, with 14 bases left in between. The CDR3 consists of 17 residues. Per germline, CDR1 SEHNR and CDR2 FQNEAQ (reference sequence).

The rearrangement joins TRBV20-1 to TRBJ2-7; D gene ambiguous. V shed 3 bases and J shed 5 bases, with 8 bases lying between them. The CDR3 loop spans 11 amino acids. Germline CDR1 is DFQATT and CDR2 is SNEGSKA (reference sequence). DNA for the CDR3: TGCAGTGCTAGTGGCATGAACGAGCAGTACTTC. Amino acids: CSASGMNEQYF.

The chain is built from TRBV2 and TRBJ2-2, with unresolved D. V shed 4 bases and J shed 4 bases, with 10 bases lying between them. The CDR3 runs 14 residues. Germline-derived CDR1 and CDR2 are SNHLY and FYNNEI. DNA for the CDR3: TGTGCCAGCAGTGTTCGGAGTGGCACCGGGGAGCTGTTTTTT. As protein: CASSVRSGTGELFF.

This chain connects TRBV29-1 to TRBJ1-2, with a possible D match to TRBD1 (5 bases). CDR1 is SQVTM and CDR2 is ANQGSEA in the germline V gene. This CDR3 has 14 residues. The V and J ends lost 3 bases and 5 bases respectively, with 16 bases between them. CDR3 bases: TGCAGCGTTGACGCTAGACAGAAAATTTATGGCTACACCTTC. Residues: CSVDARQKIYGYTF. Supplemented by reference TRBV29-1 and TRBJ1-2, the full variable domain reads SAVISQKPSRDICQRGTSLTIQCQVDSQVTMMFWYRQQPGQSLTLIATANQGSEATYESGFVIDKFPISRPNLTFSTLTVSNMSPEDSSIYLCSVDARQKIYGYTFGSGTRLTVV.

This clone was counted ten times or more. The chain links TRBV18 to TRBJ2-3; the match to TRBD2 covers 9 bases. J gave up 1 base and V 4 bases, and 0 bases lay outside the gene matches. The CDR3 extends over 14 amino acids. Germline CDR1 is KGHSH and CDR2 is LQKENI. The CDR3 DNA reads TGTGCCAGCTCACTAGCGGGGGGCACAGATACGCAGTATTTT. It specifies CASSLAGGTDTQYF.

The chain combines TRBV2 with TRBJ2-2; TRBD2 matches 7 bases. The CDR3 contains 16 residues. Germline-derived CDR1 and CDR2 are SNHLY and FYNNEI. V gave up 8 bases and J gave up 4 bases; unmatched junction bases: 13. As DNA, the CDR3 is TGTGCCAGCTCTATTCTAGGACTAGACCTCACCGGGGAGCTGTTTTTT. The encoded protein is CASSILGLDLTGELFF.

In its sample, this clone was seen a few times. This chain connects TRBV7-8 to TRBJ1-3; D call uncertain. The germline V gene encodes CDR1 SGHVS and CDR2 FQNEAQ. The V end was cut by 5 bases, the J end by 2 bases, with 16 bases between. This CDR3 is 16 amino acids long. The CDR3 nucleotides are TGTGCCAGCAGCCCCCCTAGTGGGGTTCCTGGAAACACCATATATTTT. Translation: CASSPPSGVPGNTIYF.

This chain joins TRBV5-6 and TRBJ1-1; no definite D call. The germline V and J ends were trimmed by 4 bases and 0 bases, with 19 bases remaining between them. CDR1 SGHDT and CDR2 YYEEEE come from the germline V gene. This CDR3 is built from 17 residues. CDR3 DNA: TGTGCCAGCAGCCTGTATGGATCACAGCTTATGAACACTGAAGCTTTCTTT. Protein: CASSLYGSQLMNTEAFF. Full variable domain (rest looked up from reference TRBV5-6 and TRBJ1-1): DAGVTQSPTHLIKTRGQQVTLRCSPKSGHDTVSWYQQALGQGPQFIFQYYEEEERQRGNFPDRFSGHQFPNYSSELNVNALLLGDSALYLCASSLYGSQLMNTEAFFGQGTRLTVV.

The chain recombines TRBV28 with TRBJ2-7, with a weak D call TRBD2 (6 bases). Trimming removed 7 bases from V and 7 bases from J, with 17 bases in between. Per the germline V gene, CDR1 is MDHEN and CDR2 is SYDVKM. This CDR3 has 13 amino acids. CDR3 coding DNA: TGTGCCAGCATCTTATCCCGGGGGAGGGAGCAGTACTTC. This encodes CASILSRGREQYF.

The V gene is TRBV11-2, the J gene TRBJ2-5; D gene ambiguous. The V gene lost 3 bases and the J gene lost 1 base, with 9 bases spanning the gap. The germline V gene has CDR1 SGHAT and CDR2 FQNNGV. The CDR3 spans 14 residues. As DNA, the CDR3 is TGTGCCAGCAGCTTCGGGCAGATCCAAGAGACCCAGTACTTC. Encoded protein: CASSFGQIQETQYF.

This clone was detected only once. The chain couples TRBV19 to TRBJ2-7; 10 positions agree with TRBD1. Germline CDR1 is LNHDA and CDR2 is SQIVND (reference sequence). The CDR3 has 16 residues. After removal of 4 bases from V and 6 bases from J, the junction contained 12 bases not matched to a gene. The CDR3 DNA is TGTGCCAGTAGTACACGACAGGGGGCGGCCCCATCCGAGCAGTACTTC. Its translation: CASSTRQGAAPSEQYF.

This chain connects TRBV16 to TRBJ2-1, with 8 bases lining up with TRBD2. The ends lost 2 bases at V and 7 bases at J; junction bases unmatched: 10. Germline lookup yields CDR1 KGHSY and CDR2 FQNENV. CDR3 length equals 16 residues. This CDR3 is CASSQTPGLVQNEQFF. In DNA form, the CDR3 reads TGTGCCAGCAGCCAAACACCGGGACTAGTACAAAATGAGCAGTTCTTC.

The chain links TRBV12-5 to TRBJ2-2; D gene uncertain. Germline V lookup: CDR1 LGHNT, CDR2 FRNRAP. CDR3 length: 13 residues. The V end lost 9 bases, the J end lost 3 bases, and 11 bases lay between the germline ends. CDR3: CASKSWDTGELFF. DNA of the CDR3: TGTGCTAGCAAATCTTGGGACACCGGGGAGCTGTTTTTT.

J is TRBJ1-2 and V is TRBV5-6; 9 bases are a match to TRBD1. J was trimmed by 7 bases and V by 3 bases; bases with no gene match: 13. The CDR3 is made up of 16 amino acids. Germline CDR1 SGHDT, CDR2 YYEEEE. CDR3 in amino acids: CASSSSYRQGVFGYTF. Written as DNA, the CDR3 is TGTGCCAGCAGCTCCTCATATCGACAGGGGGTCTTTGGCTACACCTTC.

The genes are TRBV15 and TRBJ1-2; D is possibly TRBD1 (5 bases). The CDR3 contains 14 residues. V was shortened by 1 base and J by 2 bases, with 8 bases between the two germline ends. CDR1 is LNHNV and CDR2 is YYDKDF in the germline V gene (reference sequence). In nucleotides, the CDR3 is TGTGCCACCAGCAGAGGGGACGGGAACTATGGCTACACCTTC. Its translation: CATSRGDGNYGYTF.

This clone was picked up one time. The gene calls are TRBV18 and TRBJ1-2; D call uncertain. V gave up 4 bases and J gave up 5 bases, with 14 bases separating them. Germline V gene lookup returns CDR1 KGHSH and CDR2 LQKENI. CDR3 size: 14 residues. The CDR3 spells CASSQAELGYGYTF. The CDR3 DNA follows: TGTGCCAGCTCACAGGCCGAACTAGGTTATGGCTACACCTTC.

The sample holds one count of this clone. The gene calls are TRBV5-8 and TRBJ1-2; possibly TRBD1 for D (6 bases). CDR1 and CDR2 from the germline V gene are SGHTS and YDEGEE. Trimming removed 4 bases from V and 4 bases from J, with 14 bases in between. The CDR3 runs 14 residues. The CDR3 loop reads CASSQNRAAYGYTF. In DNA form, the CDR3 reads TGTGCCAGCAGCCAAAACAGGGCCGCCTATGGCTACACCTTC.

The V call is TRBV6-5, the J call TRBJ2-7; no clear D gene. This CDR3 comprises 15 residues. Trimming took 2 bases from V and 0 from J, leaving 11 bases between them. CDR1 MNHEY and CDR2 SVGAGI come from the germline V gene. In nucleotides, the CDR3 is TGTGCCAGCAGTTACCTTAATAGTGACTCCTACGAGCAGTACTTC. It encodes CASSYLNSDSYEQYF.

This clone showed up just once. The J gene is TRBJ2-1, the V gene TRBV25-1; D gene unclear. The germline gives CDR1 MGHDK, CDR2 SYGVNS. The CDR3 has 11 residues. The V gene lost 3 bases and the J gene lost 3 bases, with 0 bases spanning the gap. The CDR3 reads CASSDYNEQFF. CDR3 DNA: TGTGCCAGCAGTGACTACAATGAGCAGTTCTTC.

This clone has more than one count but fewer than ten. The V gene is TRBV29-1, the J gene TRBJ1-3; D is perhaps TRBD1 (5 bases). The CDR3 is 14 amino acids. The V end was cut by 7 bases, the J end by 4 bases, with 17 bases between. Germline lookup yields CDR1 SQVTM and CDR2 ANQGSEA. The CDR3 reads CSAQTVPYGNTIYF. Here the CDR3 DNA reads TGCAGCGCTCAGACAGTCCCTTACGGAAACACCATATATTTT.

The chain joins TRBV27 to TRBJ2-1; D perhaps matches TRBD1 (6 bases). The CDR3 length is 15 residues. The ends were cut back, 9 bases at V and 3 bases at J, with 18 bases in the middle. Germline values: CDR1 MNHEY, CDR2 SMNVEV (reference sequence). CDR3 in DNA: TGTGCCAGTTTTCTGACAGGAGATTTCTACAATGAGCAGTTCTTC. Its protein is CASFLTGDFYNEQFF.

This chain connects TRBV2 to TRBJ2-7, with D tentatively TRBD1 (6 bases). The CDR3 covers 14 residues. V lost 7 bases and J lost 0, with 13 bases in between. Germline values: CDR1 SNHLY, CDR2 FYNNEI. The CDR3 spells CASNTQGSSYEQYF. The CDR3 DNA reads as TGTGCCAGCAACACCCAGGGGAGCTCCTACGAGCAGTACTTC. Full variable domain (remainder filled in from reference TRBV2 and TRBJ2-7): EPEVTQTPSHQVTQMGQEVILRCVPISNHLYFYWYRQILGQKVEFLVSFYNNEISEKSEIFDDQFSVERPDGSNFTLKIRSTKLEDSAMYFCASNTQGSSYEQYFGPGTRLTVT.

V usage is TRBV18 and J usage is TRBJ2-3, with unresolved D. The CDR3 has 18 residues. V was clipped by 4 bases and J by 0 bases, with 20 bases between them. Looked up from germline, CDR1 is KGHSH and CDR2 is LQKENI. The CDR3 region has the DNA TGTGCCAGCTCACACCTTCGACTGTCCCAAACTAGCACAGATACGCAGTATTTT. It translates to CASSHLRLSQTSTDTQYF.

This clone came up once. The chain is built from TRBV6-5 and TRBJ1-2; 9 bases line up with TRBD1. There are 13 residues in the CDR3. CDR1 MNHEY and CDR2 SVGAGI come from the germline V gene. With 10 bases clipped from V and 2 bases from J, the junction kept 5 bases outside the gene matches. CDR3 amino acids: CATQQGANYGYTF. As DNA, the CDR3 is TGTGCCACCCAACAGGGGGCGAACTATGGCTACACCTTC.